A single sample gave rise to the 16 T cell receptor beta chains below, sequenced in a study of cytomegalovirus exposure and HLA in healthy donors. This PCR relied on a set of 60 Vbeta primers and 13 Jbeta primers. Data came from immunoSEQ multiplex PCR; TCRdb stores just in-frame clones and leaves some out. Counted here are some 190,000 clones, more than 75% occurring once; the ten biggest clones make up around 3.7%. Sequencing was carried out using PBMCs. The receptors were sampled from a man aged 40-55 years in good health and CMV-seropositive.

The chain recombines TRBV2 with TRBJ1-5; 9 nucleotides line up with TRBD1. The V gene's germline CDR1 is SNHLY and CDR2 FYNNEI. V dropped 6 bases and J dropped 7; count of bases not matched to a gene: 7. This CDR3 contains 14 residues. The CDR3 sequence: CASREGQGSQPQHF. The DNA of the CDR3 is TGTGCCAGCAGGGAGGGACAGGGAAGCCAGCCCCAGCATTTT. The full variable domain, with the rest looked up from reference TRBV2 and TRBJ1-5, is EPEVTQTPSHQVTQMGQEVILRCVPISNHLYFYWYRQILGQKVEFLVSFYNNEISEKSEIFDDQFSVERPDGSNFTLKIRSTKLEDSAMYFCASREGQGSQPQHFGDGTRLSIL.

This rearrangement joins TRBV2 to TRBJ2-1; TRBD1 agrees at 8 bases. CDR1 and CDR2 (germline): SNHLY, FYNNEI. CDR3 size: 15 residues. V was pared by 6 bases and J by 1 base, with 5 bases of the junction left unmatched. The CDR3 coding sequence is TGTGCCAGCAGCTTGACAGGGGAATCCTACAATGAGCAGTTCTTC. This translates into CASSLTGESYNEQFF.

The chain couples TRBV11-2 to TRBJ1-2; no definite D call. The V end was cut by 8 bases, the J end by 6 bases, with 7 bases between. CDR1 and CDR2 (germline): SGHAT, FQNNGV. This CDR3 spans 10 amino acids. The CDR3 coding sequence is TGTGCCAGCGGTGGCAATGGCTACACCTTC. This encodes CASGGNGYTF.

The rearrangement links TRBV6-5 to TRBJ1-6, with 11 bases lining up with TRBD1. This CDR3 is 15 amino acids long. CDR1 is MNHEY, CDR2 SVGAGI, per germline. V dropped 5 bases and J dropped 10; count of bases not matched to a gene: 7. The CDR3 DNA reads TGTGCCAGCAGTACCCGGACAGGGGGCGAATCACCCCTCCACTTT. This codes for CASSTRTGGESPLHF.

V gene TRBV10-3 combines with J gene TRBJ2-3; 8 bases line up with TRBD2. This CDR3 has 15 residues. J was trimmed by 2 bases and V by 2 bases; bases with no gene match: 3. Germline CDR1 reads ENHRY; CDR2 reads SYGVKD. The CDR3 here is CAISEILAATDTQYF. The CDR3 coding sequence is TGTGCCATCAGTGAGATACTAGCGGCCACAGATACGCAGTATTTT.

The gene calls are TRBV27 and TRBJ2-5; 12 nucleotides match TRBD1. CDR1 and CDR2 from the germline V gene are MNHEY and SMNVEV (reference sequence). This CDR3 contains 14 residues. V gave up 5 bases and J gave up 5 bases; unmatched junction bases: 3. CDR3 sequence (DNA): TGTGCCAGCAGTGGGACAGGGGGCTCGGAGACCCAGTACTTC. Translation gives CASSGTGGSETQYF.

The J gene is TRBJ1-3, the V gene TRBV18; D unresolved. The germline V gene encodes CDR1 KGHSH and CDR2 LQKENI. The CDR3 covers 16 residues. V dropped 2 bases and J dropped 0 bases, with 11 bases sitting between them. The chain's CDR3 is CASSPRELISGNTIYF. The CDR3 coding sequence is TGTGCCAGCTCACCAAGGGAGCTTATCTCTGGAAACACCATATATTTT.

The rearrangement joins TRBV6-5 to TRBJ2-7, with 7 bases lining up with TRBD1. Per the germline V gene, CDR1 is MNHEY and CDR2 is SVGAGI. The CDR3 sequence is 13 residues long. J gave up 3 bases and V 10 bases, and 9 bases lay outside the gene matches. The CDR3 nucleotides read TGTGCCATTGAGGACAGGACGATCTACGAGCAGTACTTC. It encodes CAIEDRTIYEQYF.

The chain joins TRBV19 to TRBJ2-7; 7 bases agree with TRBD1. The CDR3 is 13 residues long. In germline, CDR1 is LNHDA, CDR2 SQIVND (reference sequence). V trimming: 6 bases; J trimming: 2 bases; junction bases outside the gene matches: 4. CDR3 amino acids: CASSSGQPYEQYF. The CDR3 DNA reads as TGTGCCAGTAGCTCGGGACAGCCCTACGAGCAGTACTTC.

This clone was observed a few times. This chain links TRBV11-2 with TRBJ1-2; the match to TRBD1 covers 7 bases. Per germline, CDR1 SGHAT and CDR2 FQNNGV. Trimming at V came to 5 bases and at J to 10 bases, leaving 13 bases not matched to a gene. CDR3 size: 14 residues. In DNA, the CDR3 is TGTGCCAGCAGCCCCCCGGGACAGCTATTTCTCTACACCTTC. Translated: CASSPPGQLFLYTF.

The chain has TRBV6-6 and TRBJ1-2, with D possibly being TRBD1 (5 bases). V was trimmed by 7 bases and J by 11 bases, leaving 17 bases between them. This CDR3 comprises 12 residues. Looked up from germline, CDR1 is MNHNY and CDR2 is SVGAGI (reference sequence). The CDR3 DNA is TGTGCCAGCACCTTAGACGCTCAGGGTTACACCTTC. Encoded protein: CASTLDAQGYTF.

This clone was found a few times. The rearrangement uses TRBV9 and TRBJ2-5, with a tentative D call TRBD2 (5 bases). Germline CDR1 SGDLS, CDR2 YYNGEE. The V end was cut by 0 bases, the J end by 3 bases, with 12 bases between. The CDR3 runs 15 residues. In DNA form, the CDR3 reads TGTGCCAGCAGCGTAGATTGGGGAGCTGAAGAGACCCAGTACTTC. Protein product: CASSVDWGAEETQYF.

This clone occurred a few times. V and J are TRBV27 and TRBJ1-6; possibly TRBD1 for D (6 bases). CDR3 length equals 15 residues. Germline CDR1 reads MNHEY; CDR2 reads SMNVEV (reference sequence). Trimming took off 2 bases at V and 8 bases at J, with 13 bases between the two ends. The CDR3 is CASSLGPGHYSPLHF. The DNA for the CDR3 is TGTGCCAGCAGTTTAGGGCCGGGACACTATTCACCCCTCCACTTT.

The gene calls are TRBV19 and TRBJ1-1, with a possible D match to TRBD1 (5 bases). Germline assignment: CDR1 LNHDA and CDR2 SQIVND (reference sequence). V dropped 11 bases and J dropped 0 bases, with 19 bases sitting between them. The CDR3 consists of 15 residues. CDR3 DNA sequence: TGTGCCTCCCGTGGCAGGGATTACATGAACACTGAAGCTTTCTTT. Translation gives CASRGRDYMNTEAFF.

This chain uses TRBV7-9 with TRBJ2-3, with 9 bases identical to TRBD1. Per the germline V gene, CDR1 is SEHNR and CDR2 is FQNEAQ (reference sequence). V gave up 5 bases and J gave up 0 bases; unmatched junction bases: 9. The CDR3 contains 17 residues. CDR3 amino acids: CASSPRGTGSSTDTQYF. CDR3 coding DNA: TGTGCCAGCAGCCCGAGGGGGACAGGGTCCAGCACAGATACGCAGTATTTT.

This clone was observed a few times. V is TRBV2 and J is TRBJ1-4; perhaps TRBD1 as D (6 bases). V was clipped by 6 bases and J by 6 bases, with 14 bases between them. Per the germline V gene, CDR1 is SNHLY and CDR2 is FYNNEI. The CDR3 covers 14 residues. As DNA, the CDR3 is TGTGCCAGCAGCCCGGGAGGGGGGTATGAAAAACTGTTTTTT. Translated, it gives CASSPGGGYEKLFF. Based on the CDR3 plus reference TRBV2 and TRBJ1-4, the full variable domain is EPEVTQTPSHQVTQMGQEVILRCVPISNHLYFYWYRQILGQKVEFLVSFYNNEISEKSEIFDDQFSVERPDGSNFTLKIRSTKLEDSAMYFCASSPGGGYEKLFFGSGTQLSVL.